This TCR beta chain was found in a study of blood T cell repertoires in COVID-19. Background on the study: In each case, the material was cDNA or gDNA derived from T cells, B-cell-depleted T cells, or PBMCs.

Methods used by the authors: Amplified reference gene primers provided the basis for estimating nucleated cell counts. The repertoire was sequenced with immunoSEQ multiplex PCR; TCRdb's copy has only in-frame clones and lacks some. That table gives V, J and clone size, and the DNA gave D and trimming. Of approximately 440,000 clones listed, approximately 89% are singletons. This clone was recorded once. Those enrolled in Seattle joined during active infection and were followed longitudinally afterward. Trimming cost V 8 bases and J 5 bases, with 15 bases left between them. The germline CDR1 and CDR2 sequences are MNHEY and SMNVEV (reference sequence). CDR3 length: 14 amino acids.

The chain recombines TRBV27 with TRBJ1-4, with D unresolved. This TCR was sampled from a woman aged 50 to 65 with COVID-19, enrolled during active disease. The sample comprised peripheral blood. The CDR3 sequence is CASGLAGRNEKLFF. CDR3 DNA: TGTGCCAGCGGCCTGGCGGGCCGAAATGAAAAACTGTTTTTT.